Listed below are T cell receptor beta chains from one sample, sequenced in a study of early T cells in non-severe SARS-CoV-2 infection. TCRdb re-analysed the 5' RACE reads in MiXCR, keeping a single row per CDR3 protein. The sample contains tens of thousands of distinct CDR3 sequences, roughly 10% of which appear only once. Sequenced input: whole blood. The receptors shown here come from an adult who was a healthcare worker with PCR-confirmed SARS-CoV-2 infection or an uninfected control (not recorded which). Each CDR3 is given with its conserved first and last residue. The order of the fields is J gene, V gene, D gene, clone size, CDR3 protein, CDR3 DNA. The D gene is left open where the match is weak. The size entry is marked missing in some rows and otherwise reads once, few, many or a size class.

j_call: TRBJ2-5; v_call: TRBV7-6; d_call: -; clone_size: -; cdr3_aa: CASSWTVKETQYF; cdr3_nt: TGTGCCAGCAGCTGGACAGTCAAAGAGACCCAGTACTTC
j_call: TRBJ2-3; v_call: TRBV12-3/TRBV12-4; d_call: TRBD2; clone_size: -; cdr3_aa: CASRISGRDTDTQYF; cdr3_nt: TGTGCCAGCAGAATTAGCGGGAGAGACACAGATACGCAGTATTTT
j_call: TRBJ2-2; v_call: TRBV12-3/TRBV12-4; d_call: -; clone_size: many; cdr3_aa: CASSTGIGELFF; cdr3_nt: TGTGCCAGCAGCACAGGGATCGGGGAGCTGTTTTTT
j_call: TRBJ2-7; v_call: TRBV29-1; d_call: -; clone_size: -; cdr3_aa: CSVAGTYEQYF; cdr3_nt: TGCAGCGTTGCCGGGACCTACGAGCAGTACTTC
j_call: TRBJ2-7; v_call: TRBV28; d_call: TRBD2; clone_size: many; cdr3_aa: CASSFGLAHEQYF; cdr3_nt: TGTGCCAGCAGTTTCGGACTAGCGCACGAGCAGTACTTC
j_call: TRBJ2-1; v_call: TRBV4-1; d_call: -; clone_size: -; cdr3_aa: CASSQDASQDIRNEQFF; cdr3_nt: TGCGCCAGCAGCCAAGATGCTTCTCAGGATATCAGGAATGAGCAGTTCTTC
j_call: TRBJ2-7; v_call: TRBV10-1; d_call: TRBD2; clone_size: -; cdr3_aa: CASGVPHAGGDYEQYF; cdr3_nt: TGCGCCAGCGGCGTCCCCCATGCGGGAGGGGACTACGAGCAGTACTTC
j_call: TRBJ2-1; v_call: TRBV20-1; d_call: -; clone_size: few; cdr3_aa: CSARAQSRAIAFF; cdr3_nt: TGCAGTGCTAGAGCCCAGTCCCGGGCCATAGCGTTCTTC
j_call: TRBJ2-1; v_call: TRBV18; d_call: -; clone_size: -; cdr3_aa: CASSPYNFSSYNEQFF; cdr3_nt: TGTGCCAGCTCACCATATAACTTCTCCTCCTACAATGAGCAGTTCTTC
j_call: TRBJ2-1; v_call: TRBV20-1; d_call: -; clone_size: -; cdr3_aa: CSANTPFFDSYNEQFF; cdr3_nt: TGCAGTGCGAACACTCCCTTCTTCGACTCCTACAATGAGCAGTTCTTC
j_call: TRBJ1-1; v_call: TRBV30; d_call: -; clone_size: many; cdr3_aa: CACGTEAFF; cdr3_nt: TGTGCCTGTGGGACTGAAGCTTTCTTT
j_call: TRBJ2-2; v_call: TRBV20-1; d_call: -; clone_size: -; cdr3_aa: CSARGTGRDTGELFF; cdr3_nt: TGCAGTGCTAGAGGGACGGGGCGGGACACCGGGGAGCTGTTTTTT
j_call: TRBJ2-2; v_call: TRBV10-3; d_call: -; clone_size: many; cdr3_aa: CAISQRDTGELFF; cdr3_nt: TGTGCCATCAGCCAGCGGGACACCGGGGAGCTGTTTTTT
j_call: TRBJ2-3; v_call: TRBV5-1; d_call: -; clone_size: -; cdr3_aa: CASSDEEPRGTDTQYF; cdr3_nt: TGCGCCAGCAGCGATGAGGAACCTAGAGGTACAGATACGCAGTATTTT
j_call: TRBJ2-1; v_call: TRBV7-9; d_call: -; clone_size: few; cdr3_aa: CASSGTLPRLNEQFF; cdr3_nt: TGTGCCAGCAGCGGGACCCTCCCGCGATTAAATGAGCAGTTCTTC
j_call: TRBJ2-3; v_call: TRBV9; d_call: TRBD2; clone_size: few; cdr3_aa: CASSVSSGRWSTDTQYF; cdr3_nt: TGTGCCAGCAGCGTTTCTAGCGGGAGATGGAGCACAGATACGCAGTATTTT
j_call: TRBJ2-1; v_call: TRBV5-1; d_call: -; clone_size: few; cdr3_aa: CASSILGYNEQFF; cdr3_nt: TGCGCCAGCAGTATACTCGGATACAATGAGCAGTTCTTC
j_call: TRBJ2-3; v_call: TRBV18; d_call: TRBD2; clone_size: -; cdr3_aa: CASSSTSGRADTQYF; cdr3_nt: TGTGCCAGCTCGTCTACTAGCGGGAGAGCAGATACGCAGTATTTT
j_call: TRBJ2-3; v_call: TRBV5-4; d_call: TRBD2; clone_size: few; cdr3_aa: CASSPGTSFPDTQYF; cdr3_nt: TGTGCCAGCAGTCCGGGGACTAGTTTCCCAGATACGCAGTATTTT
j_call: TRBJ2-6; v_call: TRBV28; d_call: -; clone_size: -; cdr3_aa: CASSFNPQGDVSSGANVLTF; cdr3_nt: TGTGCCAGCAGTTTCAACCCACAGGGCGACGTTAGCTCTGGGGCCAACGTCCTGACTTTC
j_call: TRBJ2-3; v_call: TRBV7-2; d_call: -; clone_size: -; cdr3_aa: CASSLLGSTDTQYF; cdr3_nt: TGTGCCAGCAGCTTACTCGGGAGCACAGATACGCAGTATTTT
j_call: TRBJ2-1; v_call: TRBV5-4; d_call: -; clone_size: few; cdr3_aa: CARSLAWSNEQFF; cdr3_nt: TGTGCCAGAAGCTTGGCTTGGTCCAATGAGCAGTTCTTC
j_call: TRBJ1-6; v_call: TRBV28; d_call: -; clone_size: many; cdr3_aa: CASSSTGRSSPLHF; cdr3_nt: TGTGCCAGCAGTTCTACAGGAAGGTCTTCACCCCTCCACTTT
j_call: TRBJ2-3; v_call: TRBV27; d_call: -; clone_size: -; cdr3_aa: CASSTGSDTQYF; cdr3_nt: TGTGCCAGCAGTACAGGGTCCGATACGCAGTATTTT
j_call: TRBJ2-3; v_call: TRBV24-1; d_call: -; clone_size: -; cdr3_aa: CATSDPRPDREDTQYF; cdr3_nt: TGTGCCACCAGTGATCCGCGCCCAGACCGCGAAGATACGCAGTATTTT
j_call: TRBJ1-1; v_call: TRBV12-3/TRBV12-4; d_call: -; clone_size: few; cdr3_aa: CASGWAENTEAFF; cdr3_nt: TGTGCCAGCGGGTGGGCAGAAAACACTGAAGCTTTCTTT
j_call: TRBJ2-4; v_call: TRBV7-2; d_call: -; clone_size: -; cdr3_aa: CASSLAGRAKNIQYF; cdr3_nt: TGTGCCAGCAGCTTAGCGGGTAGGGCCAAAAACATTCAGTACTTC
j_call: TRBJ2-7; v_call: TRBV7-9; d_call: -; clone_size: -; cdr3_aa: CASSLAAGPGEQYF; cdr3_nt: TGTGCCAGCAGCTTAGCGGCTGGACCGGGGGAGCAGTACTTC
j_call: TRBJ1-3; v_call: TRBV7-3; d_call: -; clone_size: -; cdr3_aa: CASPGGGSGNTIYF; cdr3_nt: TGTGCCAGCCCCGGGGGAGGCTCTGGAAACACCATATATTTT
j_call: TRBJ2-1; v_call: TRBV28; d_call: -; clone_size: many; cdr3_aa: CASSPLKPEQFF; cdr3_nt: TGTGCCAGCAGTCCCCTCAAGCCTGAGCAGTTCTTC
j_call: TRBJ2-1; v_call: TRBV27; d_call: -; clone_size: many; cdr3_aa: CASSPQGTWDEQFF; cdr3_nt: TGTGCCAGCAGTCCCCAGGGCACGTGGGATGAGCAGTTCTTC
j_call: TRBJ2-3; v_call: TRBV9; d_call: -; clone_size: many; cdr3_aa: CASSVGSVPDTQYF; cdr3_nt: TGTGCCAGCAGCGTGGGGTCAGTTCCAGATACGCAGTATTTT
j_call: TRBJ2-1; v_call: TRBV6-5; d_call: -; clone_size: -; cdr3_aa: CATTEAGINEQFF; cdr3_nt: TGTGCCACTACGGAAGCGGGTATAAATGAGCAGTTCTTC
j_call: TRBJ1-3; v_call: TRBV28; d_call: -; clone_size: -; cdr3_aa: CASSPIGTRTIYF; cdr3_nt: TGTGCCAGCAGTCCTATAGGCACTCGCACCATATATTTT
j_call: TRBJ2-3; v_call: TRBV4-3; d_call: -; clone_size: -; cdr3_aa: CASSQDLGGGPDTQYF; cdr3_nt: TGCGCCAGCAGCCAAGATCTTGGGGGAGGCCCAGATACGCAGTATTTT
j_call: TRBJ1-6; v_call: TRBV28; d_call: TRBD1; clone_size: few; cdr3_aa: CASSLNRGPSPLHF; cdr3_nt: TGTGCCAGCAGTTTAAACAGGGGGCCATCACCCCTCCACTTT
j_call: TRBJ2-3; v_call: TRBV6-6; d_call: TRBD2; clone_size: few; cdr3_aa: CASSRVAGGTQYF; cdr3_nt: TGTGCCAGCAGCCGGGTAGCGGGTGGGACGCAGTATTTT
j_call: TRBJ2-5; v_call: TRBV2; d_call: -; clone_size: -; cdr3_aa: CASSQGPETQYF; cdr3_nt: TGTGCCAGCAGTCAGGGCCCGGAGACCCAGTACTTC
j_call: TRBJ2-5; v_call: TRBV12-3/TRBV12-4; d_call: -; clone_size: -; cdr3_aa: CASSLDGNQETQYF; cdr3_nt: TGTGCCAGCAGTTTAGACGGAAACCAAGAGACCCAGTACTTC
j_call: TRBJ2-7; v_call: TRBV21-1; d_call: -; clone_size: -; cdr3_aa: CATRAQREGSQTHEQYF; cdr3_nt: TGTGCCACCCGCGCCCAGCGGGAGGGATCTCAGACCCACGAGCAGTACTTC
j_call: TRBJ2-1; v_call: TRBV28; d_call: -; clone_size: -; cdr3_aa: CASTSGNEQFF; cdr3_nt: TGTGCCAGCACCAGCGGAAATGAGCAGTTCTTC
j_call: TRBJ2-4; v_call: TRBV2; d_call: -; clone_size: many; cdr3_aa: CASSESGAIAKNIQYF; cdr3_nt: TGTGCCAGCAGTGAGAGCGGAGCAATAGCCAAAAACATTCAGTACTTC
j_call: TRBJ2-7; v_call: TRBV7-8; d_call: -; clone_size: few; cdr3_aa: CASSLGGDKYYEQYF; cdr3_nt: TGTGCCAGCAGCTTAGGAGGGGACAAGTACTACGAGCAGTACTTC
j_call: TRBJ2-1; v_call: TRBV5-4; d_call: -; clone_size: -; cdr3_aa: CASSPPAYNEQFF; cdr3_nt: TGTGCCAGCAGCCCCCCTGCCTACAATGAGCAGTTCTTC
j_call: TRBJ2-1; v_call: TRBV29-1; d_call: -; clone_size: -; cdr3_aa: CSVDPGLTYNEQFF; cdr3_nt: TGCAGCGTTGATCCGGGACTTACCTACAATGAGCAGTTCTTC
j_call: TRBJ2-1; v_call: TRBV20-1; d_call: TRBD2; clone_size: many; cdr3_aa: CSAEGLAGVNEQFF; cdr3_nt: TGCAGTGCCGAAGGGCTAGCGGGGGTAAATGAGCAGTTCTTC
j_call: TRBJ2-4; v_call: TRBV28; d_call: -; clone_size: few; cdr3_aa: CASSLGRNIQYF; cdr3_nt: TGTGCCAGCAGTTTAGGGCGGAACATTCAGTACTTC
j_call: TRBJ2-1; v_call: TRBV20-1; d_call: -; clone_size: many; cdr3_aa: CSATPWDFNNEQFF; cdr3_nt: TGCAGTGCCACCCCGTGGGACTTTAACAATGAGCAGTTCTTC
j_call: TRBJ2-2; v_call: TRBV9; d_call: -; clone_size: -; cdr3_aa: CASSVDGELFF; cdr3_nt: TGTGCCAGCAGCGTTGACGGGGAGCTGTTTTTT
j_call: TRBJ1-4; v_call: TRBV10-3; d_call: -; clone_size: -; cdr3_aa: CAIGQNNEKLFF; cdr3_nt: TGTGCCATCGGGCAGAATAATGAAAAACTGTTTTTT
j_call: TRBJ2-7; v_call: TRBV18; d_call: TRBD2; clone_size: few; cdr3_aa: CASSPTLAGVSYEQYF; cdr3_nt: TGTGCCAGCTCACCGACATTAGCGGGAGTTAGCTACGAGCAGTACTTC
j_call: TRBJ2-5; v_call: TRBV4-1; d_call: -; clone_size: few; cdr3_aa: CASSQDIANQETQYF; cdr3_nt: TGCGCCAGCAGCCAAGATATTGCTAACCAAGAGACCCAGTACTTC
j_call: TRBJ2-2; v_call: TRBV12-3/TRBV12-4; d_call: TRBD2; clone_size: -; cdr3_aa: CASSALAVQNTGELFF; cdr3_nt: TGTGCCAGCAGCGCTCTAGCGGTGCAGAACACCGGGGAGCTGTTTTTT
j_call: TRBJ1-2; v_call: TRBV28; d_call: -; clone_size: few; cdr3_aa: CASSLSLGSLYGYTF; cdr3_nt: TGTGCCAGCAGTTTGTCTTTGGGCTCTCTCTATGGCTACACCTTC
j_call: TRBJ2-1; v_call: TRBV3-1; d_call: -; clone_size: few; cdr3_aa: CASSQEGVAADEQFF; cdr3_nt: TGTGCCAGCAGCCAAGAAGGAGTAGCCGCGGATGAGCAGTTCTTC